This T cell receptor (beta chain) was retrieved from a study of identical twins. Looked up from germline, CDR1 is LGHNA and CDR2 is YNFKEQ. CDR3 size: 14 residues. V lost 1 base, J lost 4 bases, and 1 base stayed unmatched. This clonotype was detected many times. TCRdb reanalysed the 5' RACE reads using MiXCR and keeps one entry per CDR3 protein. There are approximately 620,000 distinct CDR3 sequences in the sample; roughly 8% occur only once, and approximately 0.89% lies in the top ten. The same data also went into a second study, on yellow fever vaccine responses in identical twins.

V usage is TRBV4-2 and J usage is TRBJ2-7, with 10 positions matching TRBD1. The TCR originated in a woman under 30 in good health. Sequencing was carried out using PBMCs. In DNA, the CDR3 is TGTGCCAGCAGCCAAGTGGGACAGGGGTACGAGCAGTACTTC. Its translation: CASSQVGQGYEQYF.